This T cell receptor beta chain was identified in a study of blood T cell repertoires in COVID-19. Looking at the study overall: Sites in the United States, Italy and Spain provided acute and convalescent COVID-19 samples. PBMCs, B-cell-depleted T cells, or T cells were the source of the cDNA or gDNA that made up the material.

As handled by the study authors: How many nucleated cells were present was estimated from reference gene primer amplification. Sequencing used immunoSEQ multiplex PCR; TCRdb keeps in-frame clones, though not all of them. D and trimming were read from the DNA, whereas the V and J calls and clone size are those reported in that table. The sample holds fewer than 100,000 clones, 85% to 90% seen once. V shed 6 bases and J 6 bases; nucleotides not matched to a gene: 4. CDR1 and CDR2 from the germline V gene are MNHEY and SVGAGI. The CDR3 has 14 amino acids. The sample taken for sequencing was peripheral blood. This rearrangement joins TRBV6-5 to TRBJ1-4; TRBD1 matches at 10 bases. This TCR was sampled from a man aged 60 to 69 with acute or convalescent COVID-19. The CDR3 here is CASRAGTGDEKLFF. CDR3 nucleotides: TGTGCCAGCAGAGCCGGGACAGGGGATGAAAAACTGTTTTTT.